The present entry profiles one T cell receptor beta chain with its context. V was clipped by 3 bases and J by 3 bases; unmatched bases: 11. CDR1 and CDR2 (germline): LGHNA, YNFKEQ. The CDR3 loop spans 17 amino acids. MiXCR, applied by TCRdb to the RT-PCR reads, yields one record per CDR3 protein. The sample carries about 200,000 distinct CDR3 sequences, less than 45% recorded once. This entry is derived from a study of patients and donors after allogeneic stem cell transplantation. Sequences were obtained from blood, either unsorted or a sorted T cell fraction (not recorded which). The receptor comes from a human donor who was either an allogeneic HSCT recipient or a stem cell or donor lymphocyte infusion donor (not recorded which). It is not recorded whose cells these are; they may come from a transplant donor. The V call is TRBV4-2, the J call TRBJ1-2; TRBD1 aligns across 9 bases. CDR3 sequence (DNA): TGTGCCAGCAGCCAGCCCGACAGGGGGACATGGGACTATGGCTACACCTTC. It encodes CASSQPDRGTWDYGYTF.